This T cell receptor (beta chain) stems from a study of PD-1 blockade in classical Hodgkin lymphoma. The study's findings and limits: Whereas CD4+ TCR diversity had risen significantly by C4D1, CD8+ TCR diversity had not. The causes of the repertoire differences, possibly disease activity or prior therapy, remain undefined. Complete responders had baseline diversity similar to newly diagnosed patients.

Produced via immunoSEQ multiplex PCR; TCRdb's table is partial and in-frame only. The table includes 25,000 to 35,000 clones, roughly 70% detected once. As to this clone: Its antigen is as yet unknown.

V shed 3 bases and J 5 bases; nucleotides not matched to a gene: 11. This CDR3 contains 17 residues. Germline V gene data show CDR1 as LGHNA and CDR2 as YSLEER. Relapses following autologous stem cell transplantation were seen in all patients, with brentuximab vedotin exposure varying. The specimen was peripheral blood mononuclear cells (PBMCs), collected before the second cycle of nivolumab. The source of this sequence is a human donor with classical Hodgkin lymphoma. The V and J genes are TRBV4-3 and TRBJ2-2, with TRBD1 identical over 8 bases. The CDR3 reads CASSHSRIDRGTGELFF. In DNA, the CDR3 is TGCGCCAGCAGCCATTCAAGGATCGACAGGGGAACCGGGGAGCTGTTTTTT.